This is a list of T cell receptor beta chains from one sample in a study of spatial heterogeneity in lung cancer. TCRdb reprocessed the 5' RACE reads via MiXCR and lists one record per CDR3 protein. This table has more than 650 distinct CDR3 sequences, under 15% appearing once. This specimen consisted of lung tumor tissue, obtained at surgery. Receptors were obtained from a male donor with early-stage non-small cell lung cancer. The CDR3 runs from the conserved cysteine through the conserved F or W. The D gene is left open where the match is weak. Clone size appears in some rows only: once, few, many, or a class for an expanded clone.

cdr3_aa cdr3_nt d_call v_call clone_size j_call
CSAPGTVDTGELFF TGCAGTGCTCCGGGGACGGTGGACACCGGGGAGCTGTTTTTT - TRBV20-1 - TRBJ2-2
CASSFQSTGELFF TGTGCCAGCAGTTTCCAAAGCACCGGGGAGCTGTTTTTT - TRBV12-3/TRBV12-4 large TRBJ2-2
CASSYGLNTGELFF TGTGCCAGCAGCTACGGACTAAACACCGGGGAGCTGTTTTTT - TRBV5-5 large TRBJ2-2
CATTGQGNQPQHF TGTGCCACCACAGGACAGGGCAATCAGCCCCAGCATTTT TRBD1 TRBV10-3 medium-sized TRBJ1-5
CASSLGRQTQYF TGTGCCAGCAGTTTGGGTAGGCAGACCCAGTACTTC - TRBV28 few TRBJ2-5
CASRPATGDDNQPQHF TGTGCCAGCAGGCCTGCGACGGGGGACGACAATCAGCCCCAGCATTTT - TRBV27 medium-sized TRBJ1-5
CASSMRLAGGPNTGELFF TGCGCCAGCAGCATGCGGCTAGCGGGGGGACCGAACACCGGGGAGCTGTTTTTT TRBD2 TRBV5-1 few TRBJ2-2
CASRMAGGSIGYTF TGTGCCAGCAGGATGGCAGGGGGCTCTATTGGCTACACCTTC TRBD1 TRBV6-5 large TRBJ1-2
CSARSPPVRETQYF TGCAGTGCTCGTTCGCCCCCAGTACGAGAGACCCAGTACTTC - TRBV20-1 medium-sized TRBJ2-5
CASSLDFTGPPSPLHF TGTGCCAGCAGCTTAGATTTTACAGGGCCGCCTTCACCCCTCCACTTT - TRBV7-8 large TRBJ1-6
CASSEQGTYGYTF TGTGCCAGCAGTGAACAGGGGACCTATGGCTACACCTTC - TRBV6-1 large TRBJ1-2
CASSLVPGGSTDTQYF TGTGCCAGCAGCTTAGTTCCCGGGGGGAGCACAGATACGCAGTATTTT TRBD2 TRBV7-2 large TRBJ2-3
CASSGPAETQYF TGTGCCAGCAGTGGCCCAGCAGAGACCCAGTACTTC - TRBV6-1 large TRBJ2-5
CASSTRTAGANVLTF TGCGCCAGCAGCACTAGGACGGCCGGGGCCAACGTCCTGACTTTC - TRBV5-1 - TRBJ2-6
CASSPAARSNTGELFF TGTGCCAGCAGCCCAGCGGCGCGGTCGAACACCGGGGAGCTGTTTTTT - TRBV5-6 large TRBJ2-2
CAISELGGRTEAFF TGTGCCATCAGTGAGTTGGGGGGGCGCACTGAAGCTTTCTTT - TRBV10-3 medium-sized TRBJ1-1
CASNNGAYEQYF TGTGCCAGCAACAACGGAGCCTACGAGCAGTACTTC - TRBV6-6 large TRBJ2-7
CASSLMTGGYEQYF TGTGCCAGCAGTCTCATGACAGGGGGCTACGAGCAGTACTTC TRBD1 TRBV7-6 large TRBJ2-7
CASSTQGTQYF TGTGCCAGCAGTACACAGGGGACTCAGTACTTC TRBD1 TRBV6-2/TRBV6-3 - TRBJ2-4
CASSFRGADQPQHF TGTGCCAGCAGTTTCAGGGGGGCAGATCAGCCCCAGCATTTT TRBD1 TRBV27 medium-sized TRBJ1-5
CSARVNPQGDNSPLHF TGCAGTGCTAGAGTCAATCCCCAGGGGGATAATTCACCCCTCCACTTT TRBD1 TRBV20-1 large TRBJ1-6
CASSHSGVDTQYF TGTGCCAGCAGCCATTCAGGGGTAGATACGCAGTATTTT - TRBV11-2 few TRBJ2-3
CSAFPGTGEQYF TGCAGTGCTTTCCCAGGGACGGGCGAGCAGTACTTC - TRBV20-1 large TRBJ2-7
CASSTQQGLNTEAFF TGTGCCAGCAGCACCCAGCAAGGGTTGAACACTGAAGCTTTCTTT - TRBV7-6 large TRBJ1-1
CASSQGGGSGNTIYF TGTGCCAGCAGCCAAGGAGGGGGTTCGGGAAACACCATATATTTT - TRBV4-2 medium-sized TRBJ1-3